This T cell receptor (beta chain) was profiled in a study of CD8+CD57+ T cells in acquired aplastic anemia. Findings of the study overall: The CD8+ Simpson's diversity of patients and controls was not significantly different.

CDR3 length: 13 amino acids. Germline values: CDR1 MNHEY, CDR2 SMNVEV (reference sequence). Germline trimming cut 0 bases from V and 6 bases from J; bases unmatched to any gene: 2. The template used for profiling TCR beta VDJ and CDR3 was genomic DNA. A single record per CDR3 protein comes from TCRdb applying MiXCR to the reads. Here the sample spans 55,000 to 60,000 distinct CDR3 sequences, roughly three fifths being singletons. The patients chosen for sequencing had shown expansion of CD8+CD57+ cells (detected by flow cytometry). When blood sampling took place, the patients had received no therapy. As concerns this clonotype: Its antigen is still unknown.

Sequenced material: sorted CD4+, CD8+, or CD8+CD57+ T cells (not recorded which) from PBMCs. This chain connects TRBV27 to TRBJ2-7; TRBD2 agrees at 7 bases. The sequence was obtained from a human donor with aplastic anemia. The CDR3 region has the DNA TGTGCCAGCAGTTTATCGGGGGGGGTCGAGCAGTACTTC. This encodes CASSLSGGVEQYF.